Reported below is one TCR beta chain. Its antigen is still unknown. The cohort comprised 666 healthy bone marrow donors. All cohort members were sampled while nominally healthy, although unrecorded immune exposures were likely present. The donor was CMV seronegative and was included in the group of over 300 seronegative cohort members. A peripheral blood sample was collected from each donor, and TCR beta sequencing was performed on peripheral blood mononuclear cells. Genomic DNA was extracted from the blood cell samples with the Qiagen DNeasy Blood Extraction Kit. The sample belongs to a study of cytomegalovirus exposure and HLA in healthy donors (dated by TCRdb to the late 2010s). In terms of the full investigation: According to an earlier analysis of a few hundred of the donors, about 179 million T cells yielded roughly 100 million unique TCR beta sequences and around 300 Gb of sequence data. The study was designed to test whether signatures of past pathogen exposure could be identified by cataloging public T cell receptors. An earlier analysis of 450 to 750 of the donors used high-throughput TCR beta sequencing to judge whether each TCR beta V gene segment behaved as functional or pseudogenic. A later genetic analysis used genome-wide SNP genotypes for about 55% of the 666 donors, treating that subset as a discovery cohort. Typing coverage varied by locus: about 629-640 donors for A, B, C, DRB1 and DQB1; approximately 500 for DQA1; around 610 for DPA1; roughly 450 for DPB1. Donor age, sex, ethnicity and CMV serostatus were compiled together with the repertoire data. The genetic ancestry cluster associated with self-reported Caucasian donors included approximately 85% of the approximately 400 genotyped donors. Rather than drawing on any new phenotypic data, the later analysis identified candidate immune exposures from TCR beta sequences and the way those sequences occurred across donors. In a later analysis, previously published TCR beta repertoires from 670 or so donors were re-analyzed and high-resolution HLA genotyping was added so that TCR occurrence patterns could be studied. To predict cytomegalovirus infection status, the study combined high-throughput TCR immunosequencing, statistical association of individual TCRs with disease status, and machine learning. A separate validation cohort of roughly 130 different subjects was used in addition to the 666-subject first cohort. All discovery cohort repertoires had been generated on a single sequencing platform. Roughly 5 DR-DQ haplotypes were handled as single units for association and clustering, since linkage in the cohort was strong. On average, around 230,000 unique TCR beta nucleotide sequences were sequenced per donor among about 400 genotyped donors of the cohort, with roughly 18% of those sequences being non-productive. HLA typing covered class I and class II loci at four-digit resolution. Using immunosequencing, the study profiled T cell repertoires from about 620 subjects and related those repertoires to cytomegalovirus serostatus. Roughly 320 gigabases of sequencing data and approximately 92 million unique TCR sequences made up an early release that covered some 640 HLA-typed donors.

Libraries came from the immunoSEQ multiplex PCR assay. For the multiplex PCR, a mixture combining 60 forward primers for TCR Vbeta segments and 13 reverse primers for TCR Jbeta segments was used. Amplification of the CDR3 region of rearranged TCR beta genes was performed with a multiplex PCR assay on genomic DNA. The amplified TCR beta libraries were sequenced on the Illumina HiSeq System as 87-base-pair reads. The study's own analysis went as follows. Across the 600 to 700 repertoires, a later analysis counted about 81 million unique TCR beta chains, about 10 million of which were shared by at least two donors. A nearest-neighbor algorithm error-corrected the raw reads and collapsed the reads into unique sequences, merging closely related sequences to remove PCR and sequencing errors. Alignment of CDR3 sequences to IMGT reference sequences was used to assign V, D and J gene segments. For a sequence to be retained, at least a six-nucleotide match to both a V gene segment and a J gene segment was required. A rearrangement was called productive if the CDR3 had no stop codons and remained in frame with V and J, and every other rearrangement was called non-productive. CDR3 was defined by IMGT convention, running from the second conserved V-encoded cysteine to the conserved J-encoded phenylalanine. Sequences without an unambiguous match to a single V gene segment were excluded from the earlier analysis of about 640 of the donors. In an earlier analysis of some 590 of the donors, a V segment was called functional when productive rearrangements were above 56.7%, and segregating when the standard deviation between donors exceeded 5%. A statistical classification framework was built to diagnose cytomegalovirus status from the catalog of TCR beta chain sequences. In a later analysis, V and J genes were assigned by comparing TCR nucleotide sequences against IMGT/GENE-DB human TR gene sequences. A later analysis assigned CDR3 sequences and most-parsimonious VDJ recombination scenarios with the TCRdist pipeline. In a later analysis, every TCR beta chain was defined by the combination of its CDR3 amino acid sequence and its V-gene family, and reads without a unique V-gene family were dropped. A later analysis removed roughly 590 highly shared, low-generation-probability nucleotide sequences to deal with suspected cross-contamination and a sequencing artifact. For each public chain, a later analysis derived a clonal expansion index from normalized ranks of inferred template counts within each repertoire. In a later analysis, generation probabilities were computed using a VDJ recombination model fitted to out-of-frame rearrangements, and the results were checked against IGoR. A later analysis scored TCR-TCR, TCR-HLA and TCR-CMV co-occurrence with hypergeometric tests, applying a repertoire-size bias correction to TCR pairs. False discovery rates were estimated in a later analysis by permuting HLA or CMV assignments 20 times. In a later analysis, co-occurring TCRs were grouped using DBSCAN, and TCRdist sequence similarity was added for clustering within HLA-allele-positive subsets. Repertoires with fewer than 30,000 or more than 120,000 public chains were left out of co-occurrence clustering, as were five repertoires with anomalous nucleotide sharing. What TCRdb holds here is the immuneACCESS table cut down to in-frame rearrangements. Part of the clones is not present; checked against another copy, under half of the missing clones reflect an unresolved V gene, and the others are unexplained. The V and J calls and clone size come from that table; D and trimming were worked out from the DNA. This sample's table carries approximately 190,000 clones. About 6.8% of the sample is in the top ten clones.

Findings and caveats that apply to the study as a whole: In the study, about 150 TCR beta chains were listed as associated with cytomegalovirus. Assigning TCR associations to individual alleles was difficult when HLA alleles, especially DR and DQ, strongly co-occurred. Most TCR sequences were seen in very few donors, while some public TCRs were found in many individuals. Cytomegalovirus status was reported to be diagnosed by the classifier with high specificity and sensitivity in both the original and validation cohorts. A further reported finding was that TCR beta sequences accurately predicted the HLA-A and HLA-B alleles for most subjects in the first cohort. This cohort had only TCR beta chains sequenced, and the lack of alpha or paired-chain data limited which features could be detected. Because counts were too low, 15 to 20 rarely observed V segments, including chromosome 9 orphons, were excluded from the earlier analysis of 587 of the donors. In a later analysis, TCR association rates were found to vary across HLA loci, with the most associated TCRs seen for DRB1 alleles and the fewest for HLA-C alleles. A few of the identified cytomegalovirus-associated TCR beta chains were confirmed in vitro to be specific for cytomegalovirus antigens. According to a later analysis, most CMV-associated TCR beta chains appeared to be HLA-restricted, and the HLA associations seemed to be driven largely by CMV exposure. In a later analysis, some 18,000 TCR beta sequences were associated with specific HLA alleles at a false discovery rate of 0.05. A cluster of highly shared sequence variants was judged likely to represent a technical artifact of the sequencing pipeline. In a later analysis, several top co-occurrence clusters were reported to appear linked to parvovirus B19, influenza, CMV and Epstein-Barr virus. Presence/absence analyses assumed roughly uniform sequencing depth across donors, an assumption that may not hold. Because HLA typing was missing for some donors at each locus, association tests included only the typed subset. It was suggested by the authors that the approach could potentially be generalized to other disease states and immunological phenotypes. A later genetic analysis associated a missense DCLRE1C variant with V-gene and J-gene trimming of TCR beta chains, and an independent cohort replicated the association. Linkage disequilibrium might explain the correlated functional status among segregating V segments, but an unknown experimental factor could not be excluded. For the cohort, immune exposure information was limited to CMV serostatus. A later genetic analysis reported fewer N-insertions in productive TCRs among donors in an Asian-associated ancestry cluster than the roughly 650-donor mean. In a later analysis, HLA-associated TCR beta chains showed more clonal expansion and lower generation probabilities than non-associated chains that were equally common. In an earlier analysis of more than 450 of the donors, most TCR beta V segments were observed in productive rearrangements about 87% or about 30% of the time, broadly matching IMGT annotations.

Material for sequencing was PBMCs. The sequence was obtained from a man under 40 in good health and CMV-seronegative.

The sequenced DNA is TGTGCCAGCAGCGCTACAGTTTCCCTTAGGGATACGCAGTATTTT. This encodes CASSATVSLRDTQYF. The chain joins TRBV7-2 to TRBJ2-3, with the D gene too uncertain to name. For CDR1 and CDR2, the germline V gene lists SGHTA and FQGNSA. Trimming costs V 5 bases and J 6 bases, and their ends lie 18 bases apart. The CDR3 measures 15 amino acids from cysteine to phenylalanine. The sequence is cut down to CDR3 DNA, 45 bases in frame from base 1.